This TCR beta chain was captured in a study of cytomegalovirus exposure and HLA in healthy donors. The CDR3 is made up of 12 amino acids. Per germline, CDR1 KGHSH and CDR2 LQKENI. Between the trimmed V and J ends, which lost 6 bases and 4 bases, there was a span of 10 bases. Primers included in the PCR were 60 Vbeta and 13 Jbeta primers. Assay used: immunoSEQ multiplex PCR; TCRdb lists only in-frame clones, some missing. Of approximately 77,000 clones in the sample, around 80% were seen once. Specimen: PBMCs. This chain uses TRBV18 with TRBJ2-7; TRBD2 might be the D (6 bases). The receptor comes from a male donor in good health and CMV-seropositive. The CDR3 spells CASSEGVYEQYF. DNA of the CDR3: TGTGCCAGCTCGGAGGGAGTGTACGAGCAGTACTTC. The complete variable domain, with remaining parts taken from reference TRBV18 and TRBJ2-7, reads NAGVMQNPRHLVRRRGQEARLRCSPMKGHSHVYWYRQLPEEGLKFMVYLQKENIIDESGMPKERFSAEFPKEGPSILRIQQVVRGDSAAYFCASSEGVYEQYFGPGTRLTVT.